This T cell receptor (beta chain) was captured in a study of blood T cell repertoires in COVID-19. Study context: Donors in the United States, Italy and Spain gave samples during acute or convalescent COVID-19. PBMCs, B-cell-depleted T cells, or T cells provided the cDNA or gDNA that made up the material.

Source study methods: Researchers report that nucleated cell counts were estimated from reference gene primer amplification. This table comes from immunoSEQ multiplex PCR, and its TCRdb copy is limited to in-frame clones, with some not included. V and J calls and clone size are those listed in that table; D and trimming were worked out from the DNA. Here the sample spans more than 90,000 clones, roughly nine tenths being singletons. What was sequenced was peripheral blood. This receptor was identified in a human donor in a cohort sampled during active COVID-19.

DNA of the CDR3: TGTGCCAGCAGTGACCGGGGACTAGCCGCCTACAATGAGCAGTTCTTC. Translation gives CASSDRGLAAYNEQFF. The rearrangement uses TRBV6-4 and TRBJ2-1, with 9 bases identical to TRBD2. V was pared by 2 bases and J by 2 bases, with 4 bases of the junction left unmatched. The CDR3 has 16 residues. Germline CDR1 reads MRHNA; CDR2 reads SNTAGT.